The 27 T cell receptor beta chains presented below share a single source sample, sequenced in a study of shared clonotypes between healthy human individuals. Sequenced by immunoSEQ multiplex PCR; TCRdb stores in-frame clones only, minus some. The table lists about a million clones, 60% to 85% of them singletons. The sequencing input was memory CD4+ T cells from PBMCs. Subset described: CD45RA-negative fraction. These TCRs come from a man younger than 30 in good health. Some clones in this sample may be carry-over from other donors' samples.

The chain is built from TRBV2 and TRBJ2-6; D possibly corresponds to TRBD2 (5 bases). The CDR3 is 15 residues long. V lost 5 bases to trimming and J lost 0 bases, with 8 bases between them. In germline, CDR1 is SNHLY, CDR2 FYNNEI. The CDR3 is CASSMGVSGANVLTF. The CDR3 DNA follows: TGTGCCAGCAGTATGGGAGTCTCTGGGGCCAACGTCCTGACTTTC.

In the case of this clone: This same CDR3 is encoded by further DNA sequences in the sample. The gene calls are TRBV28 and TRBJ2-7; 9 bases map to TRBD1. Unmatched junction bases numbered 0, after V lost 3 bases and J lost 3 bases. CDR1 is MDHEN and CDR2 is SYDVKM in the germline V gene. This CDR3 spans 13 amino acids. This CDR3 is CASSLTGGYEQYF. CDR3 coding DNA: TGTGCCAGCAGTTTGACAGGGGGCTACGAGCAGTACTTC.

CDR3 DNA sequence: TGTGCCAGCTCACCGGGACAAAACACTGAAGCTTTCTTT. Its translation: CASSPGQNTEAFF. The rearrangement uses TRBV25-1 and TRBJ1-1; maybe TRBD1 (6 bases). V lost 8 bases, J lost 2 bases, and 12 bases lay in between. The CDR3 is 13 amino acids. CDR1 and CDR2 (germline): MGHDK, SYGVNS.

The V and J genes are TRBV28 and TRBJ1-1; D unresolved. This CDR3 has 12 residues. Germline V gene sequence: CDR1 MDHEN, CDR2 SYDVKM. V shed 6 bases and J shed 1 base, with 6 bases lying between them. CDR3 sequence (DNA): TGTGCCAGCAGAGGTGCGAACACTGAAGCTTTCTTT. It specifies CASRGANTEAFF.

Remarks on this clone: Distinct nucleotide sequences in the sample also encode this CDR3. The J gene is TRBJ2-1, the V gene TRBV4-1, with D perhaps matching TRBD2 (5 bases). Germline CDR1 reads MGHRA; CDR2 reads YSYEKL. Trimming pared 1 base from V and 2 bases from J, leaving 9 bases between. This CDR3 has 15 residues. In DNA form, the CDR3 reads TGCGCCAGCAGCCAAGGTGAGGGCCCCTACAATGAGCAGTTCTTC. As protein: CASSQGEGPYNEQFF.

This chain joins TRBV10-2 and TRBJ1-1, with D unresolved. Germline CDR1 is WSHSY and CDR2 is SAAADI. This CDR3 comprises 12 residues. V gave up 3 bases and J gave up 1 base, with 3 bases separating them. The DNA of the CDR3 is TGCGCCAGCAGTGACTGGAACACTGAAGCTTTCTTT. Translation gives CASSDWNTEAFF.

V and J are TRBV7-8 and TRBJ2-3, with TRBD2 identical over 13 bases. In germline, CDR1 is SGHVS, CDR2 FQNEAQ. J was trimmed by 3 bases and V by 5 bases; bases with no gene match: 5. This CDR3 is 16 amino acids long. The CDR3 DNA reads TGTGCCAGCAGCGCACTAGCGGGAGGGAGGACAGATACGCAGTATTTT. Translation: CASSALAGGRTDTQYF.

The V call is TRBV7-7, the J call TRBJ2-7; unclear D gene. CDR1 and CDR2 (germline): SSHAT, FNYEAQ (reference sequence). V was shortened by 5 bases and J by 6 bases, with 14 bases between the two germline ends. The CDR3 is 13 residues long. The CDR3 sequence: CASSLSLMGEQYF. In DNA, the CDR3 is TGTGCCAGCAGCCTTAGCCTTATGGGCGAGCAGTACTTC.

This clone was detected only a few times. The same CDR3 also results from other DNA sequences found in this sample. The V gene is TRBV9, the J gene TRBJ2-5; perhaps D is TRBD1 or TRBD2 (5 bases each). The length of the CDR3 is 13 residues. The V end lost 2 bases, the J end lost 5 bases, and 10 bases lay between the germline ends. Germline V lookup: CDR1 SGDLS, CDR2 YYNGEE. CDR3 sequence reads: CASSVRDEETQYF. The DNA of the CDR3 is TGTGCCAGCAGCGTGAGGGACGAGGAGACCCAGTACTTC.

The rearrangement uses TRBV9 and TRBJ1-1, with D unclear. Germline values: CDR1 SGDLS, CDR2 YYNGEE. The length of the CDR3 is 13 residues. V was shortened by 4 bases and J by 4 bases, with 11 bases between the two germline ends. The CDR3 loop reads CASSLTSGTEAFF. In DNA form, the CDR3 reads TGTGCCAGCAGCCTAACAAGCGGCACTGAAGCTTTCTTT.

The chain uses TRBV13 and TRBJ2-5; TRBD1 matches at 9 bases. V lost 5 bases to trimming and J lost 4 bases; unmatched junction nucleotides: 5. Germline assignment: CDR1 PRHDT and CDR2 FYEKMQ (reference sequence). The CDR3 sequence is 14 residues long. The CDR3 region has the DNA TGTGCCAGCAGCCCTCGACAGGGGGGAGAGACCCAGTACTTC. This gives the protein CASSPRQGGETQYF.

The chain couples TRBV7-8 to TRBJ2-7; tentatively, D is TRBD2 (6 bases). CDR3 length: 13 residues. CDR1 and CDR2 (germline): SGHVS, FQNEAQ. V lost 8 bases and J 7 bases, leaving 18 bases between the germline ends. The CDR3 spells CASHLGGAGEQYF. The CDR3 DNA follows: TGTGCCAGCCACTTGGGCGGGGCGGGAGAGCAGTACTTC.

A remark on this clone: Being one base from a much bigger clone, this may be a read error. This chain links TRBV14 with TRBJ2-3, with D unresolved. The CDR3 is made up of 11 amino acids. Germline CDR1 SGHDN, CDR2 FVKESK. With 1 base removed from V and 7 bases from J, the gap between germline ends came to 3 bases. The CDR3 protein is CASSQVNTQYF. DNA of the CDR3: TGTGCCAGCAGCCAAGTGAATACGCAGTATTTT. Together with reference TRBV14 and TRBJ2-3, the CDR3 gives the full variable domain: EAGVTQFPSHSVIEKGQTVTLRCDPISGHDNLYWYRRVMGKEIKFLLHFVKESKQDESGMPNNRFLAERTGGTYSTLKVQPAELEDSGVYFCASSQVNTQYFGPGTRLTVL.

As to this clone: It is likely a read error: a sequence one base away is far more abundant. This CDR3 is also generated by other DNA sequences in the sample. The gene calls are TRBV29-1 and TRBJ1-5, with a weak D call TRBD1 (6 bases). The CDR3 sequence is 13 residues long. Trimming removed 4 bases at V and 7 bases at J, with 14 bases between. Germline values: CDR1 SQVTM, CDR2 ANQGSEA. CDR3 in DNA: TGCAGCGTTGCCCAGGGGCCAAACCAGCCCCAGCATTTT. Protein sequence: CSVAQGPNQPQHF.

This rearrangement joins TRBV7-2 to TRBJ1-2; TRBD1 might be the D (5 bases). Trimming cost V 5 bases and J 5 bases, with 9 bases left between them. CDR3 size: 12 residues. Germline V CDR1 and CDR2: SGHTA, FQGNSA. This chain's CDR3 is CASSADRYGYTF. The CDR3 DNA follows: TGTGCCAGCAGCGCCGACAGATATGGCTACACCTTC.

This chain uses TRBV5-6 with TRBJ1-2; TRBD1 aligns across 9 bases. CDR3 length: 17 amino acids. V trimming: 4 bases; J trimming: 4 bases; junction bases outside the gene matches: 14. Germline V gives CDR1 SGHDT, CDR2 YYEEEE. The DNA of the CDR3 is TGTGCCAGCAGCGTGACGCCACAGGGGGCTGGTATCTATGGCTACACCTTC. Protein: CASSVTPQGAGIYGYTF.

The chain is built from TRBV14 and TRBJ2-3; 9 bases are a match to TRBD2. The CDR3 has 17 residues. Losses at the gene ends were 1 base for V and 4 bases for J; bases not matched to a gene: 9. Germline values: CDR1 SGHDN, CDR2 FVKESK. This CDR3 reads CASSQVRRLAVADTQYF. CDR3 nucleotide sequence: TGTGCCAGCAGCCAAGTAAGGCGACTAGCGGTAGCAGATACGCAGTATTTT.

The V call is TRBV28, the J call TRBJ2-1; D not certain. The CDR3 contains 13 residues. The germline V gene encodes CDR1 MDHEN and CDR2 SYDVKM. V shed 6 bases and J shed 6 bases, with 12 bases lying between them. The chain's CDR3 is CASSSARSNEQFF. CDR3 nucleotide sequence: TGTGCCAGCAGCTCCGCCCGTTCCAATGAGCAGTTCTTC.

This chain connects TRBV2 to TRBJ1-2; 9 nucleotides line up with TRBD1. The CDR3 length is 14 residues. V was clipped by 6 bases and J by 8 bases; unmatched bases: 10. Looked up from germline, CDR1 is SNHLY and CDR2 is FYNNEI. CDR3 loop: CASSGAGTGRGYTF. The CDR3 DNA follows: TGTGCCAGCAGCGGAGCCGGGACAGGGAGAGGCTACACCTTC.

This clone occurred once. The chain carries TRBV28 and TRBJ2-7, with D perhaps matching TRBD1 (5 bases). Germline V CDR1 and CDR2: MDHEN, SYDVKM. V was shortened by 3 bases and J by 2 bases, with 14 bases between the two germline ends. CDR3 length equals 15 residues. Here the CDR3 reads CASSFGRQMPYEQYF. CDR3 coding DNA: TGTGCCAGCAGTTTCGGGCGACAGATGCCCTACGAGCAGTACTTC.

In DNA, the CDR3 is TGTGCCAGCAGCCACGGGACAGCCTACGAGCAGTACTTC. Its translation: CASSHGTAYEQYF. The chain recombines TRBV7-8 with TRBJ2-7; TRBD1 matches 7 bases. The CDR3 consists of 13 residues. Germline CDR1 and CDR2: SGHVS and FQNEAQ. V gave up 5 bases and J gave up 2 bases; unmatched junction bases: 3. Full variable domain (missing parts from reference TRBV7-8 and TRBJ2-7): GAGVSQSPRYKVAKRGQDVALRCDPISGHVSLFWYQQALGQGPEFLTYFQNEAQLDKSGLPSDRFFAERPEGSVSTLKIQRTQQEDSAVYLCASSHGTAYEQYFGPGTRLTVT.

This sequence joins TRBV5-4 and TRBJ1-4; possibly TRBD1 for D (5 bases). The V and J ends lost 4 bases and 2 bases respectively, with 12 bases between them. CDR1 SGHNT and CDR2 YYREEE come from the germline V gene (reference sequence). The CDR3 sequence is 15 residues long. Written as DNA, the CDR3 is TGTGCCAGCAGCCCGGGGGGGAGGACTAATGAAAAACTGTTTTTT. Its protein product is CASSPGGRTNEKLFF. The entire variable domain, with the rest obtained from reference TRBV5-4 and TRBJ1-4, is as follows: ETGVTQSPTHLIKTRGQQVTLRCSSQSGHNTVSWYQQALGQGPQFIFQYYREEENGRGNFPPRFSGLQFPNYSSELNVNALELDDSALYLCASSPGGRTNEKLFFGSGTQLSVL.

As for this clone: A junction end diverges from the germline sequence, so it may reflect a read error. This chain links TRBV11-2 with TRBJ2-3, with 7 nucleotides matching TRBD2. Germline values: CDR1 SGHAT, CDR2 FQNNGV. The CDR3 extends over 12 amino acids. The CDR3: CASSLGGLIGDF. The DNA of the CDR3 is TGTGCCAGCAGCTTAGGGGGACTAATCGGAGATTTT.

The chain combines TRBV18 with TRBJ2-7; unclear D gene. There are 14 residues in the CDR3. Trimming pared 3 bases from V and 5 bases from J, leaving 14 bases between. Germline CDR1 and CDR2: KGHSH and LQKENI. In DNA, the CDR3 is TGTGCCAGCTCACCCCTAGGAAAACCCAACGAGCAGTACTTC. Its protein product is CASSPLGKPNEQYF.

This chain uses TRBV5-3 with TRBJ1-1; D gene unclear. TRBV5-3 is assigned to the ORF class and has an uncertain function. CDR3 size: 13 residues. The germline V and J ends were trimmed by 2 bases and 1 base, with 6 bases remaining between them. For the CDR3, the DNA is TGTGCCAGAAGCTTACCAGGGAACACTGAAGCTTTCTTT. Translating gives CARSLPGNTEAFF.

V usage is TRBV7-2 and J usage is TRBJ1-5; tentative D call: TRBD1 (5 bases). V gave up 5 bases and J gave up 6 bases, with 17 bases separating them. In germline, CDR1 is SGHTA, CDR2 FQGNSA. This CDR3 region has 15 residues. The CDR3 DNA reads TGTGCCAGCAGCCGGAGCGGGACGCAGGTTCAGCCCCAGCATTTT. Translating it yields CASSRSGTQVQPQHF.

There are a few counts of this clone. CDR3 DNA: TGTGCCAGCTCACCCACAGGGTATGGGGCCAAAAACATTCAGTACTTC. Translating it yields CASSPTGYGAKNIQYF. The genes are TRBV18 and TRBJ2-4; the D gene is possibly TRBD1 (6 bases). Trimming took off 3 bases at V and 1 base at J, with 13 bases between the two ends. The CDR3 runs 16 residues. Germline CDR1 and CDR2: KGHSH and LQKENI.